A single sample is the source of the 18 T cell receptor beta chains below, sequenced in a study of blood T cells in healthy people across ages. Sample-barcoded 5' priming and a J-beta primer mix drove a second PCR of roughly 6 to 12 cycles. Using its own MiXCR run on the 5' RACE reads, TCRdb lists one record per CDR3 protein. The table shows approximately 490,000 distinct CDR3 sequences, with about 24% occurring only once. The same specimen was also included in a second study, on T cells of mothers and their children.

The sample taken for sequencing was blood. These receptors all stem from a boy aged 5-17 years in good health.

This chain joins TRBV6-1 and TRBJ2-5; 7 nucleotides agree with TRBD1. The J call may be wrong; the DNA end is better matched by TRBJ2-1. Germline-derived CDR1 and CDR2 are MNHNS and SASEGT. The CDR3 loop spans 15 amino acids. CDR3 loop: CASSLQGFNLNEQFF. The CDR3 DNA reads TGTGCCAGCAGTTTACAGGGGTTTAACCTCAATGAGCAGTTCTTC.

This clonotype has just a few counts. J is TRBJ2-7 and V is TRBV28; the D gene is possibly TRBD1 (6 bases). The germline CDR1 and CDR2 sequences are MDHEN and SYDVKM. The V and J ends lost 3 bases and 2 bases respectively, with 8 bases between them. This CDR3 comprises 13 residues. CDR3 sequence (DNA): TGTGCCAGCAGTTTTGAGGGGGCCTACGAGCAGTACTTC. It yields the protein CASSFEGAYEQYF.

This rearrangement joins TRBV3-1 to TRBJ1-4, with a weak D call TRBD1 (5 bases). Trimming left V 2 bases short and J 12 bases short, with 13 bases between. This CDR3 region has 13 residues. Germline V CDR1 and CDR2: LGHDT, YNNKEL (reference sequence). This chain's CDR3 is CASSQFGGLELFF. CDR3 DNA sequence: TGTGCCAGCAGCCAATTCGGGGGGTTGGAACTGTTTTTT.

V gene TRBV9 combines with J gene TRBJ2-7; D is undetermined. Germline CDR1 and CDR2: SGDLS and YYNGEE. The CDR3 is 13 amino acids. V was clipped by 0 bases and J by 5 bases, with 9 bases between them. The CDR3 DNA sequence: TGTGCCAGCAGCGTAGGGATGTTGGACGAGCAGTACTTC. Its protein is CASSVGMLDEQYF.

A word on this clonotype: This sequence may be a read error, since a much larger clone differs from it by one base. V is TRBV5-1 and J is TRBJ2-5; D may match TRBD1 or TRBD2 (5 bases each). Germline values: CDR1 SGHRS, CDR2 YFSETQ. The CDR3 is 14 residues long. V lost 4 bases to trimming and J lost 6 bases, with 16 bases between them. This CDR3 reads CASSQAGDGQTQYF. The CDR3 DNA reads TGCGCCAGCAGCCAGGCCGGGGACGGCCAGACCCAGTACTTC.

This clonotype showed up just a few times. The chain employs TRBV20-1 and TRBJ2-5, with TRBD1 identical over 11 bases. The J call may be incorrect, as the DNA end agrees better with TRBJ2-7. This CDR3 is built from 15 residues. The germline V gene has CDR1 DFQATT and CDR2 SNEGSKA (reference sequence). CDR3 bases: TGCAGTGCTAGGACTCCGGGACAGGGGGTCTACGAGCAGTACTTC. Its translation: CSARTPGQGVYEQYF.

This clonotype has a handful of counts. This chain joins TRBV3-1 and TRBJ2-5, with D tentatively TRBD1 or TRBD2 (6 bases each). This CDR3 has 14 residues. Germline V gives CDR1 LGHDT, CDR2 YNNKEL (reference sequence). Trimming cost V 4 bases and J 3 bases, with 12 bases left between them. CDR3 sequence reads: CASSRGALEETQYF. In nucleotides, the CDR3 is TGTGCCAGCAGCCGGGGGGCCCTCGAAGAGACCCAGTACTTC.

Points on this clonotype: Sequence at one end of the junction differs from germline and may be a read error. The rearrangement uses TRBV28 and TRBJ2-7; TRBD2 is a possible D gene (5 bases). The CDR3 spans 14 residues. Germline CDR1 reads MDHEN; CDR2 reads SYDVKM. The CDR3 sequence is CASSFSRGPYEHYF. The CDR3 nucleotides are TGTGCCAGCAGTTTCTCCCGAGGGCCCTACGAGCACTACTTC.

The chain joins TRBV7-9 to TRBJ1-6; D possibly corresponds to TRBD1 (6 bases). Per germline, CDR1 SEHNR and CDR2 FQNEAQ (reference sequence). The length of the CDR3 is 15 residues. Deletions cut 11 bases from V and 0 bases from J, with 14 bases between. DNA for the CDR3: TGTGCCGCGGGTACAGGGAGCTCCTATAATTCACCCCTCCACTTT. Translated, it gives CAAGTGSSYNSPLHF.

The rearrangement joins TRBV7-9 to TRBJ2-5; 9 nucleotides match TRBD2. This CDR3 is built from 15 residues. Germline values: CDR1 SEHNR, CDR2 FQNEAQ (reference sequence). J was trimmed by 3 bases and V by 3 bases; bases with no gene match: 5. The CDR3 loop is CASSFGASGEETQYF. For the CDR3, the DNA is TGTGCCAGCAGCTTCGGCGCTAGCGGGGAAGAGACCCAGTACTTC. Supplemented by reference TRBV7-9 and TRBJ2-5, the full variable domain reads DTGVSQNPRHKITKRGQNVTFRCDPISEHNRLYWYRQTLGQGPEFLTYFQNEAQLEKSRLLSDRFSAERPKGSFSTLEIQRTEQGDSAMYLCASSFGASGEETQYFGPGTRLLVL.

The chain combines TRBV29-1 with TRBJ2-5; 9 bases are a match to TRBD1. The CDR3 loop spans 14 amino acids. Germline CDR1 and CDR2: SQVTM and ANQGSEA. Trimming cost V 6 bases and J 1 base; bases outside gene matches: 6. The CDR3 sequence is CSVGQGPSQETQYF. CDR3 DNA: TGCAGCGTGGGACAGGGCCCGTCCCAAGAGACCCAGTACTTC.

The CDR3 DNA sequence: TGCGCCAGCAGCTTGGAGGGACTAGCGGGAGAGTTCTCCTACAATGAGCAGTTCTTC. As protein: CASSLEGLAGEFSYNEQFF. The J gene is TRBJ2-1, the V gene TRBV5-1; 14 bases map to TRBD2. Germline assignment: CDR1 SGHRS and CDR2 YFSETQ. V was clipped by 0 bases and J by 0 bases; unmatched bases: 5. The CDR3 spans 19 residues. Variable domain in full (rest from reference TRBV5-1 and TRBJ2-1): KAGVTQTPRYLIKTRGQQVTLSCSPISGHRSVSWYQQTPGQGLQFLFEYFSETQRNKGNFPGRFSGRQFSNSRSEMNVSTLELGDSALYLCASSLEGLAGEFSYNEQFFGPGTRLTVL.

The gene calls are TRBV4-3 and TRBJ1-2; the match to TRBD1 covers 9 bases. With 4 bases clipped from V and 2 bases from J, the junction kept 5 bases outside the gene matches. CDR3 size: 15 residues. CDR1 is LGHNA and CDR2 is YSLEER in the germline V gene. In DNA, the CDR3 is TGCGCCAGCAGCCCGGGGACAGGGAAAAACTATGGCTACACCTTC. It is translated as CASSPGTGKNYGYTF.

The chain couples TRBV20-1 to TRBJ1-2; perhaps TRBD1 as D (5 bases). V was cut by 0 bases and J by 4 bases, with 12 bases left in between. Germline V gives CDR1 DFQATT, CDR2 SNEGSKA (reference sequence). This CDR3 comprises 14 residues. This CDR3 is CSARDTGPLYGYTF. CDR3 nucleotides: TGCAGTGCTAGAGATACGGGACCTCTCTATGGCTACACCTTC.

This clonotype has just a few counts. The chain joins TRBV7-9 to TRBJ1-6, with D perhaps TRBD1 (5 bases). This CDR3 has 18 residues. V was clipped by 5 bases and J by 9 bases, with 26 bases between them. Germline assignment: CDR1 SEHNR and CDR2 FQNEAQ (reference sequence). The CDR3 DNA sequence: TGTGCCAGCAGCGTCTCCGGGACGGAGTCGCGTGGTGGTTCACCCCTCCACTTT. Protein product: CASSVSGTESRGGSPLHF.

This clonotype appeared a few times. The gene calls are TRBV7-8 and TRBJ2-5, with D hard to call. The V gene lost 2 bases and the J gene lost 5 bases, with 12 bases spanning the gap. Germline CDR1 and CDR2: SGHVS and FQNEAQ. This CDR3 has 14 residues. DNA of the CDR3: TGTGCCAGCAGCTTAAAATACAATTTGGAGACCCAGTACTTC. Translating gives CASSLKYNLETQYF.

This rearrangement joins TRBV12-3 or TRBV12-4 to TRBJ2-2; no clear D. Trimming shortened V by 2 bases and J by 4 bases, and 8 bases separated the two germline ends. CDR3 length: 14 amino acids. CDR3 DNA sequence: TGTGCCAGCAGTTTAAAGGCGAGCACCGGGGAGCTGTTTTTT. Encoded protein: CASSLKASTGELFF.

Points on this clonotype: Here the CDR3 omits its conserved ending phenylalanine or tryptophan, so a read error is the likely source. This rearrangement joins TRBV28 to TRBJ1-1; 9 bases match TRBD1. The CDR3 totals 16 residues. The V gene end was trimmed by 6 bases and the J gene end by 1 base; junction bases not matched to a gene: 9. Germline V CDR1 and CDR2: MDHEN, SYDVKM. The CDR3 nucleotides read TGTGCCAGCAGGCCCCGACAGGGGGTGGGGAACACTGAAGCTTTCATT. Its protein product is CASRPRQGVGNTEAFI.